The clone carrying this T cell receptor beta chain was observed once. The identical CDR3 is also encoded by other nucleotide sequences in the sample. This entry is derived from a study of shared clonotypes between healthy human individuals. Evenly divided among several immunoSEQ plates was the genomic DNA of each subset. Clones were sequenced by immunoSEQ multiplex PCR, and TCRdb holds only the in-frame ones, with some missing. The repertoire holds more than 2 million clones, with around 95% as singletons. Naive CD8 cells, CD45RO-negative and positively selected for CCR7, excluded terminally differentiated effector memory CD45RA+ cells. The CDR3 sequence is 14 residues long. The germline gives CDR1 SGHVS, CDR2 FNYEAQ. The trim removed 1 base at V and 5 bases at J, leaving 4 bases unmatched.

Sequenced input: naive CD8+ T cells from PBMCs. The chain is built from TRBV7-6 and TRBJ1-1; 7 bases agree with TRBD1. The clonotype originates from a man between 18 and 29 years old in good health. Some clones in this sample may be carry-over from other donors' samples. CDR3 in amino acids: CASSLGGRGTEAFF. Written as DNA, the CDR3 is TGTGCCAGCAGCTTAGGTGGCAGGGGGACTGAAGCTTTCTTT.